Presented here are 19 T cell receptor beta chains from one specimen sequenced in a study of blood T cell repertoires in COVID-19. This table comes from immunoSEQ multiplex PCR, and its TCRdb copy is limited to in-frame clones, with some not included. The repertoire has 310,000 or so clones, 80% to 90% of them found once; the top ten carry about 1.2%. Sequences were obtained from peripheral blood. These receptors all stem from a woman in her forties or fifties with acute or convalescent COVID-19.

This chain connects TRBV5-6 to TRBJ1-2; TRBD1 matches at 11 bases. This CDR3 region has 15 residues. The germline V gene has CDR1 SGHDT and CDR2 YYEEEE. Losses at the gene ends were 2 bases for V and 3 bases for J; bases not matched to a gene: 3. CDR3 bases: TGTGCCAGCAGCTTCCGGACAGGGGGCCACTATGGCTACACCTTC. Its protein product is CASSFRTGGHYGYTF.

The chain is built from TRBV15 and TRBJ2-2; 7 bases fit TRBD1. The V gene's germline CDR1 is LNHNV and CDR2 YYDKDF (reference sequence). The CDR3 contains 13 residues. Trimming took 6 bases from V and 4 from J; bases not matched to a gene: 2. CDR3 protein: CATRTGPTGELFF. As DNA, the CDR3 is TGTGCCACCAGGACAGGGCCCACCGGGGAGCTGTTTTTT. Combining the CDR3 with reference TRBV15 and TRBJ2-2 gives the whole variable domain DAMVIQNPRYQVTQFGKPVTLSCSQTLNHNVMYWYQQKSSQAPKLLFHYYDKDFNNEADTPDNFQSRRPNTSFCFLDIRSPGLGDTAMYLCATRTGPTGELFFGEGSRLTVL.

The CDR3 sequence: CASSLEGGYANYGYTF. CDR3 coding DNA: TGTGCCAGCAGCTTAGAAGGCGGCTACGCTAACTATGGCTACACCTTC. The V call is TRBV7-2, the J call TRBJ1-2; the D is unclear. The CDR3 is 16 amino acids. V dropped 1 base and J dropped 0 bases, with 12 bases sitting between them. Germline values: CDR1 SGHTA, CDR2 FQGNSA.

The CDR3 DNA reads as TGTGCCAGCACTATGGGACAGGTAGGACAGCCCCAGCATTTT. It is translated as CASTMGQVGQPQHF. The chain uses TRBV6-5 and TRBJ1-5, with 8 bases matching TRBD1. Germline V CDR1 and CDR2: MNHEY, SVGAGI. The CDR3 totals 14 residues. The ends lost 7 bases at V and 7 bases at J; junction bases unmatched: 9.

V and J are TRBV15 and TRBJ2-7, with D perhaps matching TRBD1 (5 bases). Trimming left V 3 bases short and J 4 bases short, with 10 bases between. Germline assignment: CDR1 LNHNV and CDR2 YYDKDF (reference sequence). The length of the CDR3 is 13 residues. CDR3 nucleotides: TGTGCCACCAGCAGTAATACAGGATACGAGCAGTACTTC. Its translation: CATSSNTGYEQYF.

This chain joins TRBV4-2 and TRBJ2-5; 16 bases align to TRBD2. CDR1 is LGHNA and CDR2 is YNFKEQ in the germline V gene. The CDR3 extends over 16 amino acids. Unmatched junction bases numbered 4, after V lost 8 bases and J lost 1 base. The CDR3 loop reads CASGTSGRGTQETQYF. The CDR3 DNA reads as TGTGCCAGCGGGACTAGCGGGAGGGGTACCCAAGAGACCCAGTACTTC.

The rearrangement joins TRBV2 to TRBJ1-4, with TRBD1 matching over 8 bases. CDR1 is SNHLY, CDR2 FYNNEI, per germline. The J segment lost 5 bases and the V segment lost 6 bases, leaving 5 bases of the junction unmatched. This CDR3 contains 14 residues. CDR3 region: CASRPTGGNEKLFF. CDR3 DNA sequence: TGTGCCAGCAGACCAACAGGGGGAAATGAAAAACTGTTTTTT.

This clone has ten or more counts. Written as DNA, the CDR3 is TGTGCCAGCGGGGCAATGGGACAGGGACGAACTGAAGCTTTCTTT. The encoded protein is CASGAMGQGRTEAFF. The chain has TRBV7-8 and TRBJ1-1, with 9 nucleotides matching TRBD1. The CDR3 loop spans 15 amino acids. J gave up 5 bases and V 8 bases, and 12 bases lay outside the gene matches. Germline loops: CDR1 SGHVS, CDR2 FQNEAQ.

The rearrangement links TRBV5-4 to TRBJ1-2, with D possibly TRBD1 on 5 matching bases. Looked up from germline, CDR1 is SGHNT and CDR2 is YYREEE (reference sequence). The CDR3 has 15 amino acids. V gave up 7 bases and J gave up 1 base, with 17 bases separating them. The chain's CDR3 is CASHSFGGDNYGYTF. In DNA, the CDR3 is TGTGCCAGCCACTCCTTTGGGGGGGATAACTATGGCTACACCTTC.

This sequence joins TRBV3-1 (or the pseudogene TRBV3-2) and TRBJ1-2; D may be TRBD1 (6 bases). V lost 0 bases to trimming and J lost 7 bases, with 15 bases between them. This CDR3 contains 15 residues. Germline lookup yields CDR1 LGHDT and CDR2 YNNKEL (reference sequence). CDR3 sequence reads: CASSQDRAGAGGYTF. The CDR3 DNA reads as TGTGCCAGCAGCCAAGATCGGGCAGGGGCAGGTGGCTACACCTTC.

V gene TRBV5-6 combines with J gene TRBJ2-3, with D unresolved. Germline V lookup: CDR1 SGHDT, CDR2 YYEEEE. This CDR3 comprises 16 residues. Trimming took off 0 bases at V and 4 bases at J, with 15 bases between the two ends. DNA of the CDR3: TGTGCCAGCAGCTTGGACAGTTTTGGTGGCCCAGATACGCAGTATTTT. Translated, it gives CASSLDSFGGPDTQYF.

The count of this clone is one. The chain has TRBV6-5 and TRBJ2-5; D might be TRBD1 (5 bases). The length of the CDR3 is 14 residues. The germline V and J ends were trimmed by 6 bases and 5 bases, with 16 bases remaining between them. The germline V gene encodes CDR1 MNHEY and CDR2 SVGAGI. The CDR3 DNA reads TGTGCCAGCAGGGTAGGGGATACCAAGGAGACCCAGTACTTC. Residues: CASRVGDTKETQYF.

The V gene is TRBV11-2, the J gene TRBJ2-1; possible D gene TRBD1, 6 bases. Between the trimmed V and J ends, which lost 3 bases and 5 bases, there was a span of 11 bases. CDR3 size: 14 residues. Germline values: CDR1 SGHAT, CDR2 FQNNGV. CDR3 in DNA: TGTGCCAGCAGCTTTAACAGGGCCGACAATGAGCAGTTCTTC. Translation gives CASSFNRADNEQFF.

This clone has only one observation. V is TRBV5-1 and J is TRBJ1-1; 9 bases match TRBD1. Germline V gene data show CDR1 as SGHRS and CDR2 as YFSETQ. The V segment lost 4 bases and the J segment 6 bases; nucleotides outside the gene matches: 13. The CDR3 loop spans 16 amino acids. Written as DNA, the CDR3 is TGCGCCAGCAGCCAGGGACAGGGTGCGGGGAAGCCTGAAGCTTTCTTT. Translating it yields CASSQGQGAGKPEAFF.

The genes are TRBV7-2 and TRBJ1-1; D call uncertain. The length of the CDR3 is 12 residues. Between the trimmed V and J ends, which lost 0 bases and 11 bases, there was a span of 10 bases. CDR1 and CDR2 from the germline V gene are SGHTA and FQGNSA. The DNA for the CDR3 is TGTGCCAGCAGCTTAGCTGGAGCGGATGCTTTCTTT. Amino acids: CASSLAGADAFF.

V usage is TRBV29-1 and J usage is TRBJ1-3, with TRBD1 as a possible D gene (6 bases). The CDR3 sequence is 17 residues long. Germline-derived CDR1 and CDR2 are SQVTM and ANQGSEA. The ends were cut back, 4 bases at V and 0 bases at J, with 19 bases in the middle. The CDR3 DNA is TGCAGCGTTGTTCGGGACACATGGGATTTCTCTGGAAACACCATATATTTT. It codes for CSVVRDTWDFSGNTIYF. The variable domain in full, with the rest retrieved from reference TRBV29-1 and TRBJ1-3, is SAVISQKPSRDICQRGTSLTIQCQVDSQVTMMFWYRQQPGQSLTLIATANQGSEATYESGFVIDKFPISRPNLTFSTLTVSNMSPEDSSIYLCSVVRDTWDFSGNTIYFGEGSWLTVV.

V and J are TRBV9 and TRBJ1-2; 10 bases agree with TRBD1. V gave up 4 bases and J gave up 3 bases; unmatched junction bases: 3. This CDR3 comprises 14 residues. Germline V gene sequence: CDR1 SGDLS, CDR2 YYNGEE. CDR3 sequence (DNA): TGTGCCAGCAGCCCAGGGACAGGGGACTATGGCTACACCTTC. It encodes CASSPGTGDYGYTF.

This clone was seen a handful of times. The chain links TRBV12-5 to TRBJ2-1; D unresolved. The CDR3 runs to 11 residues. The germline V and J ends were trimmed by 0 bases and 10 bases, with 4 bases remaining between them. Germline loops: CDR1 LGHNT, CDR2 FRNRAP. The CDR3: CASGLVREQFF. The CDR3 region has the DNA TGTGCTAGTGGTTTGGTGAGGGAGCAGTTCTTC.

The chain carries TRBV7-2 and TRBJ2-3; TRBD2 agrees at 12 bases. Germline V gives CDR1 SGHTA, CDR2 FQGNSA. The CDR3 is 14 amino acids. V trimming: 5 bases; J trimming: 6 bases; junction bases outside the gene matches: 3. The CDR3 DNA follows: TGTGCCAGCAGCCCTACTAGCGGGGGGGATACGCAGTATTTT. This translates into CASSPTSGGDTQYF. The complete variable domain, with remaining parts taken from reference TRBV7-2 and TRBJ2-3, reads GAGVSQSPSNKVTEKGKDVELRCDPISGHTALYWYRQSLGQGLEFLIYFQGNSAPDKSGLPSDRFSAERTGGSVSTLTIQRTQQEDSAVYLCASSPTSGGDTQYFGPGTRLTVL.